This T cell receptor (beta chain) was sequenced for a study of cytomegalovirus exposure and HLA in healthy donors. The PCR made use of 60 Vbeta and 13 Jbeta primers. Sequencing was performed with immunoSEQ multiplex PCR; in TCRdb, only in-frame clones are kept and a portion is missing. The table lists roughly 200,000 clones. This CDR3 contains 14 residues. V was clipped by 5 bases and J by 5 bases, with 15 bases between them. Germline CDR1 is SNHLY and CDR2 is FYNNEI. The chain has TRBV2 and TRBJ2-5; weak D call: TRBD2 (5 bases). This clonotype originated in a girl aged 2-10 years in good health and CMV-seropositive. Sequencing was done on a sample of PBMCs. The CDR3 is CASSYRPGEETQYF. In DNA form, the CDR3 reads TGTGCCAGCAGTTACCGACCCGGGGAGGAGACCCAGTACTTC.